These 29 T cell receptor beta chains share one sample of origin, sequenced in a study of T cell changes during pregnancy in multiple sclerosis. The repertoire was sequenced with immunoSEQ multiplex PCR; TCRdb's copy has only in-frame clones and lacks some. The repertoire holds 20,000 to 25,000 clones, with under 95% as singletons. The material sequenced was CD4+ T cells from peripheral blood mononuclear cells, taken in the third trimester of pregnancy. The receptors were sampled from a female donor with multiple sclerosis, enrolled in a pregnancy study.

V gene TRBV7-3 combines with J gene TRBJ2-5, with a weak D call TRBD2 (5 bases). Germline V gives CDR1 SGHTA, CDR2 FQGTGA. The CDR3 sequence is 15 residues long. V was clipped by 1 base and J by 2 bases, with 11 bases between them. The DNA for the CDR3 is TGTGCCAGCAGCTTAAATAGCGCACCACAAGAGACCCAGTACTTC. Translating it yields CASSLNSAPQETQYF.

V usage is TRBV7-2 and J usage is TRBJ2-1, with unresolved D. V gave up 5 bases and J gave up 2 bases, with 13 bases separating them. The germline V gene encodes CDR1 SGHTA and CDR2 FQGNSA. CDR3 size: 15 residues. The CDR3 spells CASSPSRQAYNEQFF. The CDR3 DNA is TGTGCCAGCAGCCCGAGTAGACAAGCCTACAATGAGCAGTTCTTC.

In this sample, this clone turned up a few times. The V and J genes are TRBV21-1 and TRBJ1-5; the table's D call of TRBD1 was not tested on the DNA. TRBV21-1 is given as a pseudogene. This CDR3 spans 17 amino acids. The CDR3 nucleotides read TGTGCCAGCAGCGGTCCCGGGACAGGGGGGGAGAATCAGCCCCAGCATTTT. Translation: CASSGPGTGGENQPQHF.

The gene calls are TRBV9 and TRBJ2-3; D is ambiguous. CDR1 and CDR2 from the germline V gene are SGDLS and YYNGEE. V was shortened by 4 bases and J by 0 bases, with 9 bases between the two germline ends. The CDR3 covers 14 residues. The CDR3 is CASSIRTSTDTQYF. The CDR3 bases are TGTGCCAGCAGCATAAGAACTAGCACAGATACGCAGTATTTT. The variable domain in full, with the rest retrieved from reference TRBV9 and TRBJ2-3, is DSGVTQTPKHLITATGQRVTLRCSPRSGDLSVYWYQQSLDQGLQFLIQYYNGEERAKGNILERFSAQQFPDLHSELNLSSLELGDSALYFCASSIRTSTDTQYFGPGTRLTVL.

The gene calls are TRBV11-2 and TRBJ2-5; 10 bases are shared with TRBD2. Germline-derived CDR1 and CDR2 are SGHAT and FQNNGV. The CDR3 contains 17 residues. After removal of 5 bases from V and 0 bases from J, the junction contained 9 bases not matched to a gene. The CDR3 region has the DNA TGTGCCAGCAGCCCCCTGGGTAGCGGGGGGTACCAAGAGACCCAGTACTTC. The encoded protein is CASSPLGSGGYQETQYF.

J is TRBJ2-3 and V is TRBV4-1; maybe TRBD2 (6 bases). CDR1 MGHRA and CDR2 YSYEKL come from the germline V gene. CDR3 size: 18 residues. The V end lost 2 bases, the J end lost 3 bases, and 21 bases lay between the germline ends. The CDR3 coding sequence is TGCGCCAGCAGCCAAAGTGGGATTAGCGCGGGGAAGACAGATACGCAGTATTTT. Translated: CASSQSGISAGKTDTQYF.

The chain employs TRBV29-1 and TRBJ2-5, with TRBD1 matching 8 bases. The junction had 1 base not matched to a gene; V was cut back by 2 bases and J by 2 bases. Germline V CDR1 and CDR2: SQVTM, ANQGSEA. The CDR3 is made up of 13 amino acids. CDR3 protein: CSVERTGQETQYF. The CDR3 nucleotides are TGCAGCGTTGAAAGGACAGGGCAAGAGACCCAGTACTTC.

The V call is TRBV5-1, the J call TRBJ1-2, with TRBD1 as a possible D gene (5 bases). This CDR3 spans 14 amino acids. Germline lookup yields CDR1 SGHRS and CDR2 YFSETQ. Trimming pared 2 bases from V and 0 bases from J, leaving 8 bases between. The CDR3 DNA is TGCGCCAGCAGCTTACAGGCCTCTAACTATGGCTACACCTTC. The encoded protein is CASSLQASNYGYTF.

This clone was counted only a few times. The genes are TRBV29-1 and TRBJ2-5; 10 nucleotides line up with TRBD1. Looked up from germline, CDR1 is SQVTM and CDR2 is ANQGSEA. The CDR3 sequence is 13 residues long. With 6 bases clipped from V and 4 bases from J, the junction kept 5 bases outside the gene matches. The CDR3 loop is CSVGTGAPETQYF. In nucleotides, the CDR3 is TGCAGCGTCGGGACAGGGGCCCCAGAGACCCAGTACTTC.

The chain employs TRBV9 and TRBJ1-5, with D perhaps matching TRBD1 (5 bases). V was clipped by 0 bases and J by 1 base, with 11 bases between them. Germline V gene sequence: CDR1 SGDLS, CDR2 YYNGEE. This CDR3 has 16 amino acids. CDR3 nucleotide sequence: TGTGCCAGCAGCGTAGATCCGGGGGGGAGCAATCAGCCCCAGCATTTT. Protein sequence: CASSVDPGGSNQPQHF.

V and J are TRBV4-2 and TRBJ2-3; TRBD2 agrees at 11 bases. The CDR3 contains 17 residues. Germline V gives CDR1 LGHNA, CDR2 YNFKEQ. Trimming removed 1 base from V and 1 base from J; junction bases left unmatched: 4. In DNA, the CDR3 is TGTGCCAGCAGCCAAGGGGCTAGCGGGGGGCGCACAGATACGCAGTATTTT. Amino acids: CASSQGASGGRTDTQYF.

The chain has TRBV5-1 and TRBJ2-3, with D uncertain. V was pared by 2 bases and J by 6 bases, with 10 bases between. CDR3 length: 13 residues. Germline V gene lookup returns CDR1 SGHRS and CDR2 YFSETQ. CDR3 in amino acids: CASSLNRMDTQYF. The CDR3 DNA reads TGCGCCAGCAGCTTAAATAGAATGGATACGCAGTATTTT.

The chain carries TRBV4-3 and TRBJ2-5; D is undetermined. The CDR3 spans 13 residues. Trimming stripped 1 base from V and 2 bases from J, with 5 bases between. Per germline, CDR1 LGHNA and CDR2 YSLEER. CDR3 bases: TGCGCCAGCAGCCAAGGTCAGCAAGAGACCCAGTACTTC. It is translated as CASSQGQQETQYF.

The CDR3 loop is CASSQDYEGQPQHF. CDR3 nucleotide sequence: TGTGCCAGCAGCCAAGATTACGAGGGACAGCCCCAGCATTTT. The chain uses TRBV4-2 and TRBJ1-5; unclear D gene. The CDR3 runs to 14 residues. CDR1 and CDR2 from the germline V gene are LGHNA and YNFKEQ. Trimming took off 0 bases at V and 7 bases at J, with 10 bases between the two ends.

The rearrangement uses TRBV9 and TRBJ2-7, with a possible D match to TRBD1 (6 bases). The germline gives CDR1 SGDLS, CDR2 YYNGEE. V lost 2 bases and J lost 4, with 13 bases in between. CDR3 length: 14 residues. CDR3 DNA sequence: TGTGCCAGCAGCGTCGATCTTGGGACATACGAGCAGTACTTC. This sequence encodes CASSVDLGTYEQYF.

This chain uses TRBV5-4 with TRBJ2-3; D might be TRBD2 (6 bases). This CDR3 is built from 16 residues. The germline V and J ends were trimmed by 6 bases and 6 bases, with 23 bases remaining between them. Germline V gene lookup returns CDR1 SGHNT and CDR2 YYREEE (reference sequence). This CDR3 reads CASKKTHAREADTQYF. The CDR3, as DNA: TGTGCCAGCAAAAAGACTCACGCCAGGGAGGCCGATACGCAGTATTTT. Based on the CDR3 plus reference TRBV5-4 and TRBJ2-3, the full variable domain is ETGVTQSPTHLIKTRGQQVTLRCSSQSGHNTVSWYQQALGQGPQFIFQYYREEENGRGNFPPRFSGLQFPNYSSELNVNALELDDSALYLCASKKTHAREADTQYFGPGTRLTVL.

V is TRBV28 and J is TRBJ1-2; D is unclear. The V gene's germline CDR1 is MDHEN and CDR2 SYDVKM. Trimming took 6 bases from V and 3 from J, leaving 17 bases between them. The CDR3 sequence is 15 residues long. The chain's CDR3 is CASRWRIQRHYGYTF. CDR3 in DNA: TGTGCCAGCAGGTGGAGAATCCAGCGTCACTATGGCTACACCTTC.

This sequence joins TRBV7-3 and TRBJ1-1; D perhaps matches TRBD1 (6 bases). Germline assignment: CDR1 SGHTA and CDR2 FQGTGA. V was clipped by 5 bases and J by 8 bases, with 9 bases between them. The CDR3 is 11 amino acids. The CDR3 bases are TGTGCCAGCAGCGGGGGGGCGGAAGCTTTCTTT. Its translation: CASSGGAEAFF. The entire variable domain, with the rest obtained from reference TRBV7-3 and TRBJ1-1, is as follows: GAGVSQTPSNKVTEKGKYVELRCDPISGHTALYWYRQSLGQGPEFLIYFQGTGAADDSGLPNDRFFAVRPEGSVSTLKIQRTERGDSAVYLCASSGGAEAFFGQGTRLTVV.

The chain carries TRBV5-4 and TRBJ1-3; D possibly corresponds to TRBD1 (6 bases). Between the trimmed V and J ends, which lost 4 bases and 0 bases, there was a span of 8 bases. The length of the CDR3 is 14 residues. Germline values: CDR1 SGHNT, CDR2 YYREEE (reference sequence). The CDR3 sequence is CASSDRSSGNTIYF. DNA of the CDR3: TGTGCCAGCAGCGACAGGTCCTCTGGAAACACCATATATTTT.

The CDR3 sequence is CASSPQGHLNTEAFF. In nucleotides, the CDR3 is TGTGCCAGCTCACCACAGGGACACTTGAACACTGAAGCTTTCTTT. The chain recombines TRBV18 with TRBJ1-1, with D possibly being TRBD1 (6 bases). V lost 1 base, J lost 0 bases, and 9 bases lay in between. The CDR3 loop spans 15 amino acids. Germline CDR1 and CDR2: KGHSH and LQKENI.

The chain is built from TRBV4-3 and TRBJ2-5, with TRBD2 matching 10 bases. CDR1 is LGHNA and CDR2 is YSLEER in the germline V gene. This CDR3 region has 19 residues. With 0 bases clipped from V and 5 bases from J, the junction kept 15 bases outside the gene matches. This CDR3 is CASSQDSSVGLAGVETQYF. As DNA, the CDR3 is TGCGCCAGCAGCCAAGATTCTAGCGTCGGGCTAGCGGGGGTGGAGACCCAGTACTTC.

V usage is TRBV7-3 and J usage is TRBJ1-2, with 7 bases fitting TRBD1. V shed 0 bases and J 4 bases; nucleotides not matched to a gene: 11. The CDR3 runs to 17 residues. Germline CDR1 and CDR2: SGHTA and FQGTGA. The DNA for the CDR3 is TGTGCCAGCAGCTTAACTGGTTCTACAGGGGACTCCTATGGCTACACCTTC. Its translation: CASSLTGSTGDSYGYTF.

A few counts support this clone. V is TRBV18 and J is TRBJ1-2; D is unresolved. Germline CDR1 is KGHSH and CDR2 is LQKENI. This CDR3 has 15 residues. Trimming stripped 1 base from V and 4 bases from J, with 13 bases between. CDR3 region: CASSPQREVSYGYTF. The CDR3 region has the DNA TGTGCCAGCTCACCACAGAGGGAGGTGAGCTATGGCTACACCTTC.

The rearrangement links TRBV18 to TRBJ2-7; no clear D gene. This CDR3 is built from 11 residues. Deletions cut 6 bases from V and 3 bases from J, with 6 bases between. Germline CDR1 reads KGHSH; CDR2 reads LQKENI. CDR3 residues: CASSVSYEQYF. The CDR3 nucleotides are TGTGCCAGCTCGGTTAGCTACGAGCAGTACTTC.

The chain recombines TRBV29-1 with TRBJ2-3; 9 bases line up with TRBD2. Trimming cost V 6 bases and J 5 bases; bases outside gene matches: 9. Germline values: CDR1 SQVTM, CDR2 ANQGSEA. CDR3 length equals 14 residues. CDR3 DNA sequence: TGCAGCGTCCTAACTAGCGGGTTAATAGATACGCAGTATTTT. It codes for CSVLTSGLIDTQYF.

V and J are TRBV6-1 and TRBJ1-4; 7 bases are shared with TRBD1. The CDR3 runs 12 residues. The V segment lost 9 bases and the J segment 4 bases; nucleotides outside the gene matches: 2. Germline values: CDR1 MNHNS, CDR2 SASEGT. The CDR3 here is CASRQGNEKLFF. The CDR3 coding sequence is TGTGCCAGTCGACAGGGTAATGAAAAACTGTTTTTT.

J is TRBJ1-5 and V is TRBV6-6; TRBD1 matches 9 bases. This CDR3 comprises 16 residues. Trimming took 4 bases from V and 1 from J; bases not matched to a gene: 5. CDR1 and CDR2 from the germline V gene are MNHNY and SVGAGI (reference sequence). CDR3 residues: CASSFTQGASNQPQHF. Written as DNA, the CDR3 is TGTGCCAGCAGTTTCACACAGGGGGCCAGCAATCAGCCCCAGCATTTT.

The chain combines TRBV10-3 with TRBJ1-2, with D hard to call. The CDR3 runs to 17 residues. The germline V gene encodes CDR1 ENHRY and CDR2 SYGVKD. V was cut by 8 bases and J by 1 base, with 23 bases left in between. This CDR3 reads CAIGEGVRRGHNYGYTF. CDR3 bases: TGTGCCATCGGGGAGGGTGTGAGGCGCGGCCATAACTATGGCTACACCTTC.

The gene calls are TRBV5-4 and TRBJ2-1, with TRBD2 identical over 16 bases. The CDR3 covers 15 residues. With V trimmed by 4 bases and J by 9 bases, 4 bases remained unmatched. Germline CDR1 reads SGHNT; CDR2 reads YYREEE (reference sequence). CDR3 DNA sequence: TGTGCCAGCAGCCTGGGACTAGCGGGGGGGTTTGAGCAGTTCTTC. Amino acids: CASSLGLAGGFEQFF.